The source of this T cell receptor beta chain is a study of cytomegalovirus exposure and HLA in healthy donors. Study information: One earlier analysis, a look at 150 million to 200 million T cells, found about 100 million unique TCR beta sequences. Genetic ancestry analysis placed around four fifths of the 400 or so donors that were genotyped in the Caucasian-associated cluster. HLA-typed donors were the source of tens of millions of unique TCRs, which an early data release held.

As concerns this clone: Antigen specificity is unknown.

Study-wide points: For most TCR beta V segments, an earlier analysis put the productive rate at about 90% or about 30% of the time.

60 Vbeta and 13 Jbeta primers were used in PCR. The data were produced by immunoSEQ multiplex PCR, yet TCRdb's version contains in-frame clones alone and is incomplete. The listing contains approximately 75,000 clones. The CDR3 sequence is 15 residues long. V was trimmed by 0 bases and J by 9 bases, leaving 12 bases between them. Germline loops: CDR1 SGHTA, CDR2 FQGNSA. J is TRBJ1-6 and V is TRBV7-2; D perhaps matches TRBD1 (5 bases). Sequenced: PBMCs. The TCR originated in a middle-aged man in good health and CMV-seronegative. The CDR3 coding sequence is TGTGCCAGCAGCTTAGCAGGCAGGGAGGCTTCACCCCTCCACTTT. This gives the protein CASSLAGREASPLHF.